This TCR beta chain was documented in a study of regulatory T cells in long-lasting Graves disease. Notes on the study in general: Those with persistent Graves' had less TCR diversity than newly diagnosed patients. Thyroid tissue went unstudied; only peripheral blood was examined.

This clonotype was seen more than once but under ten times. Its antigen is undetermined. In building TCR beta libraries, iRepertoire HTBI primers were used together with Arm-PCR of CDR3 regions. MiXCR, run by TCRdb on the multiplex PCR reads, gives a single entry per CDR3 protein. The repertoire has 440,000 or so distinct CDR3 sequences, 14% to 15% of them found once; the top ten carry roughly 17%. Trimming shortened V by 4 bases and J by 4 bases, and 19 bases separated the two germline ends. Germline CDR1 reads LGHDT; CDR2 reads YNNKEL (reference sequence). The length of the CDR3 is 16 residues. Time point here: newly diagnosed GD, antithyroid drugs for less than 3 months. The TCR library was made from RNA extracted from PBMCs. Separately, the same data were catalogued under a study of T cells in Graves' hyperthyroidism and ophthalmopathy. That report adds: Aged 18 to 65, the patients had hyperthyroidism that was newly diagnosed and had lasted under 2 months. First-round RT-PCR with HTBI primers amplified the TCR CDR3 region.

The source of this sequence is a woman aged 30 to 39 with Graves disease. The rearrangement links TRBV3-1 to TRBJ1-1, with D unresolved. The sample consisted of peripheral blood mononuclear cells (PBMCs), taken at new diagnosis, from a patient treated with antithyroid drugs. CDR3 sequence: CASSPLPRSRVTEAFF. The CDR3 DNA reads TGTGCCAGCAGCCCGCTCCCCCGAAGTAGGGTCACTGAAGCTTTCTTT.